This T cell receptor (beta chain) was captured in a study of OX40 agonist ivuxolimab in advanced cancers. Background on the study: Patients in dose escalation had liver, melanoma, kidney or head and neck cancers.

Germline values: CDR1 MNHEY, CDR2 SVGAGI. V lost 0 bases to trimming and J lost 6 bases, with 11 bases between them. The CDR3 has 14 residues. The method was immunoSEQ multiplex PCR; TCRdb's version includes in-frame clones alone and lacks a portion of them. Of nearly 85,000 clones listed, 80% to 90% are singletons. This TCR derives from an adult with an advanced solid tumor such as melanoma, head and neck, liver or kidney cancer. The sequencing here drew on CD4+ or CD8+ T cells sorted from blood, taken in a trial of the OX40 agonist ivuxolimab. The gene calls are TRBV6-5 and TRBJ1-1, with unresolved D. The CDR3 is CASSYSGSRAEAFF. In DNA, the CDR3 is TGTGCCAGCAGTTACTCAGGGAGTCGGGCTGAAGCTTTCTTT.